A single sample gave rise to the 27 T cell receptor beta chains below, sequenced in a study of blood T cell repertoires in COVID-19. Only in-frame clones appear in the TCRdb table, and some are missing; sequencing was by immunoSEQ multiplex PCR. The sample lists about 330,000 clones, 65% to 90% occurring once. The specimen was peripheral blood. The origin of the receptors is a human donor in a cohort sampled during active COVID-19.

Regarding this clone: Compared with germline, one end of the junction differs, possibly owing to a read error. V usage is TRBV7-8 and J usage is TRBJ2-7, with a weak D call TRBD1 (6 bases). CDR1 and CDR2 (germline): SGHVS, FQNEAQ. This CDR3 comprises 12 residues. For the CDR3, the DNA is TGTGCCAGCAGCCCGACAGGTTACGGGCAGTACTTC. This translates into CASSPTGYGQYF.

This clone came up once. J is TRBJ1-1 and V is TRBV3-1 (or the pseudogene TRBV3-2); D gene ambiguous. V lost 4 bases, J lost 6 bases, and 12 bases lay in between. CDR1 and CDR2 (germline): LGHDT, YNNKEL (reference sequence). The CDR3 spans 13 residues. The chain's CDR3 is CASSLPGGAEAFF. CDR3 DNA: TGTGCCAGCAGCCTGCCAGGAGGCGCTGAAGCTTTCTTT.

The table lists this clone with a count of one. The J gene is TRBJ1-6, the V gene TRBV6-1, with D hard to call. Germline loops: CDR1 MNHNS, CDR2 SASEGT. The CDR3 runs 15 residues. The V end was cut by 3 bases, the J end by 0 bases, with 6 bases between. The chain's CDR3 is CASSDRSSYNSPLHF. In nucleotides, the CDR3 is TGTGCCAGCAGTGACCGGAGCTCCTATAATTCACCCCTCCACTTT.

V gene TRBV29-1 combines with J gene TRBJ1-2; no firm D call. There are 11 residues in the CDR3. CDR1 and CDR2 (germline): SQVTM, ANQGSEA. Between the trimmed V and J ends, which lost 7 bases and 6 bases, there was a span of 12 bases. This CDR3 reads CSAQAGDGYTF. CDR3 coding DNA: TGCAGCGCTCAGGCCGGGGATGGCTACACCTTC.

This sequence joins TRBV5-1 and TRBJ1-1; TRBD1 is a possible D gene (6 bases). CDR1 is SGHRS, CDR2 YFSETQ, per germline. The CDR3 totals 13 residues. With 4 bases removed from V and 4 bases from J, the gap between germline ends came to 11 bases. This chain's CDR3 is CASSQDSTTEAFF. CDR3 bases: TGCGCCAGCAGCCAGGACAGTACCACTGAAGCTTTCTTT.

This clone was detected ten times or more. V usage is TRBV7-9 and J usage is TRBJ2-3; 11 nucleotides agree with TRBD2. Germline V CDR1 and CDR2: SEHNR, FQNEAQ (reference sequence). The CDR3 loop spans 15 amino acids. Unmatched junction bases numbered 7, after V lost 5 bases and J lost 6 bases. CDR3 DNA: TGTGCCAGCAGCCTTAGCGGGGGGGTCAGGGATACGCAGTATTTT. As protein: CASSLSGGVRDTQYF. The full variable domain, with the rest looked up from reference TRBV7-9 and TRBJ2-3, is DTGVSQNPRHKITKRGQNVTFRCDPISEHNRLYWYRQTLGQGPEFLTYFQNEAQLEKSRLLSDRFSAERPKGSFSTLEIQRTEQGDSAMYLCASSLSGGVRDTQYFGPGTRLTVL.

The chain joins TRBV6-6 to TRBJ2-7; D gene ambiguous. The CDR3 contains 15 residues. Trimming took off 5 bases at V and 0 bases at J, with 14 bases between the two ends. CDR1 and CDR2 from the germline V gene are MNHNY and SVGAGI (reference sequence). CDR3 in amino acids: CASSKTDTPSYEQYF. Here the CDR3 DNA reads TGTGCCAGCAGTAAGACTGATACCCCCTCCTACGAGCAGTACTTC.

The J gene is TRBJ2-3, the V gene TRBV5-5, with a weak D call TRBD2 (6 bases). Germline assignment: CDR1 SGHKS and CDR2 YYEKEE (reference sequence). The CDR3 is 13 residues long. With 2 bases removed from V and 5 bases from J, the gap between germline ends came to 9 bases. In DNA form, the CDR3 reads TGTGCCAGCAGCTTCGGACTAAAAGATACGCAGTATTTT. This codes for CASSFGLKDTQYF. The whole variable domain, filled in from reference TRBV5-5 and TRBJ2-3, reads DAGVTQSPTHLIKTRGQQVTLRCSPISGHKSVSWYQQVLGQGPQFIFQYYEKEERGRGNFPDRFSARQFPNYSSELNVNALLLGDSALYLCASSFGLKDTQYFGPGTRLTVL.

This chain uses TRBV3-1 (or the pseudogene TRBV3-2) with TRBJ1-1; tentative D call: TRBD1 (5 bases). Germline loops: CDR1 LGHDT, CDR2 YNNKEL (reference sequence). V gave up 4 bases and J gave up 3 bases, with 15 bases separating them. The length of the CDR3 is 15 residues. The CDR3 loop reads CASSRLGVDDTEAFF. In DNA, the CDR3 is TGTGCCAGCAGCCGTTTAGGGGTTGACGACACTGAAGCTTTCTTT.

A few counts support this clone. The chain is built from TRBV6-5 and TRBJ2-7; 8 bases fit TRBD1. CDR3 length: 15 residues. J was trimmed by 3 bases and V by 0 bases; bases with no gene match: 4. Per germline, CDR1 MNHEY and CDR2 SVGAGI. The CDR3 DNA sequence: TGTGCCAGCAGTTACTCACCTACAGGGGGCTACGAGCAGTACTTC. Translating gives CASSYSPTGGYEQYF.

This clone was seen more than once but under ten times. This chain links TRBV3-1 (or the pseudogene TRBV3-2) with TRBJ1-1; D is uncertain. Germline assignment: CDR1 LGHDT and CDR2 YNNKEL (reference sequence). The CDR3 spans 11 residues. Trimming took off 3 bases at V and 8 bases at J, with 7 bases between the two ends. CDR3 residues: CASSQEAEAFF. As DNA, the CDR3 is TGTGCCAGCAGCCAGGAAGCGGAAGCTTTCTTT.

The chain uses TRBV27 and TRBJ1-1; 7 bases agree with TRBD1. J gave up 5 bases and V 3 bases, and 6 bases lay outside the gene matches. The CDR3 is 14 residues long. Per the germline V gene, CDR1 is MNHEY and CDR2 is SMNVEV (reference sequence). The CDR3 nucleotides read TGTGCCAGCAGTTTGGGCAGGGGGTGGACTGAAGCTTTCTTT. It is translated as CASSLGRGWTEAFF.

The V gene is TRBV19, the J gene TRBJ2-1; 8 bases agree with TRBD2. Germline-derived CDR1 and CDR2 are LNHDA and SQIVND (reference sequence). Trimming at V came to 2 bases and at J to 4 bases, leaving 7 bases not matched to a gene. This CDR3 comprises 16 residues. The CDR3 DNA reads TGTGCCAGTAGTATAAAGAGTAGCGGGGTGTACAATGAGCAGTTCTTC. It yields the protein CASSIKSSGVYNEQFF.

This chain joins TRBV14 and TRBJ2-2; D not resolved. This CDR3 spans 14 amino acids. Trimming stripped 4 bases from V and 1 base from J, with 7 bases between. CDR1 SGHDN and CDR2 FVKESK come from the germline V gene. CDR3 sequence: CASSLSVNTGELFF. For the CDR3, the DNA is TGTGCCAGCAGCCTTTCGGTGAACACCGGGGAGCTGTTTTTT. Drawing the rest from reference TRBV14 and TRBJ2-2, the complete variable domain is EAGVTQFPSHSVIEKGQTVTLRCDPISGHDNLYWYRRVMGKEIKFLLHFVKESKQDESGMPNNRFLAERTGGTYSTLKVQPAELEDSGVYFCASSLSVNTGELFFGEGSRLTVL.

Note on this clone: Other DNA sequences in this sample translate to the same CDR3. V gene TRBV9 combines with J gene TRBJ1-1; D is uncertain. The CDR3 runs to 13 residues. Trimming pared 2 bases from V and 1 base from J, leaving 6 bases between. Germline-derived CDR1 and CDR2 are SGDLS and YYNGEE. DNA for the CDR3: TGTGCCAGCAGCGTCGGGAGGAACACTGAAGCTTTCTTT. This codes for CASSVGRNTEAFF.

The chain joins TRBV3-1 (or the pseudogene TRBV3-2) to TRBJ2-3; TRBD2 agrees at 12 bases. The CDR3 sequence is 15 residues long. Germline V gene data show CDR1 as LGHDT and CDR2 as YNNKEL (reference sequence). J lost 5 bases, V lost 3 bases, and 3 bases had no gene match. Here the CDR3 DNA reads TGTGCCAGCAGCCACCTAGCGGGGGGGCAAGATACGCAGTATTTT. It encodes CASSHLAGGQDTQYF.

The chain is built from TRBV18 and TRBJ2-7; 11 bases agree with TRBD1. Germline values: CDR1 KGHSH, CDR2 LQKENI. V shed 6 bases and J 5 bases; nucleotides not matched to a gene: 9. CDR3 size: 15 residues. The CDR3 is CASSYGQGAFDEQYF. CDR3 DNA: TGTGCCAGCTCTTACGGACAGGGGGCATTCGACGAGCAGTACTTC.

This rearrangement joins TRBV7-3 to TRBJ1-2, with D possibly being TRBD1 (6 bases). V lost 5 bases and J 2 bases, leaving 15 bases between the germline ends. Germline loops: CDR1 SGHTA, CDR2 FQGTGA. The CDR3 loop spans 15 amino acids. CDR3 bases: TGTGCCAGCAGCCCTGGGGGCAGGCGAAACTATGGCTACACCTTC. Translating it yields CASSPGGRRNYGYTF.

This clone was recorded once. V usage is TRBV6-2 or TRBV6-3 and J usage is TRBJ2-7, with 8 bases identical to TRBD1. This CDR3 region has 15 residues. CDR1 is MNHEY and CDR2 is SVGEGT in the germline V gene. J gave up 3 bases and V 5 bases, and 9 bases lay outside the gene matches. The CDR3 region has the DNA TGTGCCAGCAGTCAGACAGGGGCGATTGTCTACGAGCAGTACTTC. It codes for CASSQTGAIVYEQYF.

The chain combines TRBV2 with TRBJ2-5; D gene ambiguous. V was shortened by 3 bases and J by 0 bases, with 8 bases between the two germline ends. Looked up from germline, CDR1 is SNHLY and CDR2 is FYNNEI. This CDR3 contains 14 residues. The chain's CDR3 is CASSESDYQETQYF. The CDR3 nucleotides are TGTGCCAGCAGTGAGAGCGACTACCAAGAGACCCAGTACTTC.

The genes are TRBV18 and TRBJ1-3, with TRBD1 as a possible D gene (5 bases). The CDR3 spans 15 residues. Germline loops: CDR1 KGHSH, CDR2 LQKENI. V was clipped by 3 bases and J by 0 bases, with 9 bases between them. The CDR3 spells CASSPTVHSGNTIYF. The CDR3 nucleotides read TGTGCCAGCTCACCGACAGTACACTCTGGAAACACCATATATTTT.

This clone was seen only once. The genes are TRBV5-8 and TRBJ1-5, with 8 positions matching TRBD1. CDR3 length equals 19 residues. CDR1 SGHTS and CDR2 YDEGEE come from the germline V gene. V dropped 2 bases and J dropped 0; count of bases not matched to a gene: 13. CDR3 sequence (DNA): TGTGCCAGCAGCTTCTACAGAACAGGGGGGTACGGTAGCAATCAGCCCCAGCATTTT. Amino acids: CASSFYRTGGYGSNQPQHF. Looking up the rest from reference TRBV5-8 and TRBJ1-5 gives the full variable domain: EAGVTQSPTHLIKTRGQQATLRCSPISGHTSVYWYQQALGLGLQFLLWYDEGEERNRGNFPPRFSGRQFPNYSSELNVNALELEDSALYLCASSFYRTGGYGSNQPQHFGDGTRLSIL.

The chain joins TRBV7-9 to TRBJ2-7; TRBD1 agrees at 7 bases. This CDR3 region has 15 residues. The trim removed 3 bases at V and 7 bases at J, leaving 12 bases unmatched. CDR1 and CDR2 from the germline V gene are SEHNR and FQNEAQ (reference sequence). The CDR3 DNA is TGTGCCAGCAGCTTTAGGGACAGCGCCGTAGAGGAGCAGTACTTC. Translating gives CASSFRDSAVEEQYF.

The chain uses TRBV5-1 and TRBJ2-7; 7 bases line up with TRBD1. Germline CDR1 is SGHRS and CDR2 is YFSETQ. This CDR3 comprises 13 residues. V dropped 5 bases and J dropped 7; count of bases not matched to a gene: 9. The CDR3 protein is CASRVTGAGEQYF. The CDR3 DNA reads TGCGCCAGCAGGGTTACAGGGGCAGGTGAGCAGTACTTC.

V and J are TRBV19 and TRBJ1-5, with D perhaps matching TRBD1 (6 bases). Between the trimmed V and J ends, which lost 7 bases and 0 bases, there was a span of 10 bases. The CDR3 sequence is 14 residues long. CDR1 and CDR2 (germline): LNHDA, SQIVND (reference sequence). This CDR3 reads CASNRVYSNQPQHF. In DNA, the CDR3 is TGTGCCAGTAACAGGGTCTATAGCAATCAGCCCCAGCATTTT.

Only one count was recorded for this clone. The chain employs TRBV19 and TRBJ1-1; the D is unclear. There are 17 residues in the CDR3. V was pared by 1 base and J by 2 bases, with 17 bases between. The germline V gene has CDR1 LNHDA and CDR2 SQIVND (reference sequence). CDR3 sequence reads: CASSIARRLIENTEAFF. CDR3 coding DNA: TGTGCCAGTAGTATAGCCCGACGACTGATCGAAAACACTGAAGCTTTCTTT.

V and J are TRBV7-2 and TRBJ1-2, with 7 bases identical to TRBD1. CDR1 is SGHTA, CDR2 FQGNSA, per germline. V shed 4 bases, J shed 4 bases, and the junction held 6 bases outside the gene matches. The CDR3 is 14 residues long. The CDR3 sequence: CASSSTGTVYGYTF. In nucleotides, the CDR3 is TGTGCCAGCAGCTCGACAGGGACCGTCTATGGCTACACCTTC.